These 2 T cell receptor beta chains share one sample of origin, sequenced in a study of cytomegalovirus exposure and HLA in healthy donors. It was with 60 Vbeta and 13 Jbeta primers that the PCR ran. Assay: immunoSEQ multiplex PCR; the TCRdb copy retains only in-frame clones and omits some. The profile shows over 150,000 clones, about 71% of them singletons. Sequenced: PBMCs. These receptors all come from a woman aged 25 to 39 in good health and CMV-seronegative.

The table lists this clone with many counts. V gene TRBV18 combines with J gene TRBJ1-5; 7 positions agree with TRBD1. The CDR3 has 12 residues. Germline-derived CDR1 and CDR2 are KGHSH and LQKENI. V gave up 9 bases and J gave up 4 bases; unmatched junction bases: 3. The CDR3 nucleotides are TGTGCCAGTACAGGGGATAATCAGCCCCAGCATTTT. Translation gives CASTGDNQPQHF. Looking up the rest from reference TRBV18 and TRBJ1-5 gives the full variable domain: NAGVMQNPRHLVRRRGQEARLRCSPMKGHSHVYWYRQLPEEGLKFMVYLQKENIIDESGMPKERFSAEFPKEGPSILRIQQVVRGDSAAYFCASTGDNQPQHFGDGTRLSIL.

This chain links TRBV6-5 with TRBJ2-1; no clear D. CDR1 and CDR2 (germline): MNHEY, SVGAGI. V shed 2 bases and J shed 0 bases, with 5 bases lying between them. The CDR3 loop spans 14 amino acids. The CDR3 protein is CASSYISSYNEQFF. In nucleotides, the CDR3 is TGTGCCAGCAGTTACATCAGCTCCTACAATGAGCAGTTCTTC.